This T cell receptor (beta chain) was documented in a study of CD8 T cells in Susac syndrome. RNA, at about 0.45 to 1 ug, was reverse transcribed with random hexamers. TCRdb independently ran MiXCR on the immunoSEQ multiplex PCR reads; one entry per CDR3 protein. The table records about 180,000 distinct CDR3 sequences, 94% of them present only once. TCR beta was sequenced from blood CD8+ and CD4+ T cells. This CDR3 comprises 11 residues. V dropped 7 bases and J dropped 2 bases, with 8 bases sitting between them. CDR1 is SQVTM, CDR2 ANQGSEA, per germline. Sequencing was done on a sample of CD4+ T cells from PBMCs. This rearrangement joins TRBV29-1 to TRBJ1-2; weak D call: TRBD1 (6 bases). This clonotype was sampled from a human donor with Susac syndrome. The CDR3 region is CSGGGNYGYTF. CDR3 DNA sequence: TGCAGCGGCGGGGGCAACTATGGCTACACCTTC.